This note documents a single TCR beta chain sequence. Its target is unknown. This sample was included in a study of beta chain features in type 1 diabetes. Findings and limits, study-wide: Among all four CD4+ subsets, Type 1 diabetes patients had TCRB CDR3s that were moderately but significantly shorter.

The CDR3 runs to 15 residues. CDR1 SGHRS and CDR2 YFSETQ come from the germline V gene. V lost 0 bases to trimming and J lost 6 bases, with 12 bases between them. Expressed TCRB transcripts were sequenced after all isolated RNA was converted to cDNA. The protocol was immunoSEQ multiplex PCR, while the TCRdb copy is restricted to in-frame clones and leaves out a portion. The repertoire holds a few hundred thousand clones, with roughly an eighth as singletons. The chain joins TRBV5-1 to TRBJ1-4; weak D call: TRBD1 (6 bases). The sequence was obtained from a man aged 25-40 years with type 1 diabetes. The source material was naive CD4+ T cells from blood. The CDR3 is CASSLATGNDEKLFF. The CDR3 bases are TGCGCCAGCAGCTTGGCAACAGGGAATGATGAAAAACTGTTTTTT.